This T cell receptor (beta chain) was recorded in a study of T cell repertoires in cytomegalovirus infection (dated by TCRdb to 2018 to 2020). For the study in its entirety: Alongside well-studied HLA-B-restricted epitopes, the peptide stimulations were aimed at recently identified HLA-C-restricted CMV epitopes, whose presentation resists viral immunomodulation. The HLA type of each donor mattered for the analysis, because public TCR beta signatures pointed to carriage of CMV infection along with the matching HLA type.

The instrument was an Illumina HiSeq 1500. TCRdb redid the processing of the public reads, applying fastp at Q25 and MiXCR, and retained in-frame beta chains. Records with the same CDR3 protein are collapsed into one entry carrying the most frequent genes and DNA. A total of roughly 860,000 distinct CDR3 sequences appear in this sample, 30% to 35% of them only once. The biggest ten clones account for around 11% of the sample. As for this clonotype: Its antigen is still unknown. Base quality data are lacking; no much larger clone is found one base away.

This sample's treatment or condition label indicates: in vitro stimulation with specific CMV peptide epitopes to enrich CMV-specific T cells. Trimming costs V 5 bases and J 1 base, and their ends lie 22 bases apart. Its CDR3 holds 18 amino acids, cysteine through phenylalanine. CDR3 DNA only is kept here, 54 bases in frame from base 1. Sequences SEHNR (CDR1) and FQNEAQ (CDR2) are obtained from the germline V gene (reference sequence). Findings and caveats that apply to the study as a whole: In both this cohort and an independent cohort of some 380 donors, the cumulative frequency of public TCR beta family members distinguished carriers of CMV infection plus the relevant HLA type. The ex vivo response was dominated by HLA-C-restricted CMV-specific TCR beta clonotypes, which also provided the single most frequent clonotype in two of eight donors.

The TCR sequence derives from a human donor in good health (CMV status not recorded). Some clones in this sample may be carry-over from other donors' samples. In this chain, TRBV7-9 is recombined with TRBJ2-3; the D segment might be TRBD1 or TRBD2, since each matches 5 bases. The input for sequencing was cultured CD8+ T cells from PBMCs, taken from culture after CMV antigen stimulation. In nucleotide form, the sequence is TGTGCCAGCAGCCCCAGTCGGGGCAGCCCCTGGGGCACAGATACGCAGTATTTT. The encoded protein is CASSPSRGSPWGTDTQYF.